This paragraph reports one TCR beta chain. Its matching antigen is unknown. This specimen comes from a study of cytomegalovirus exposure and HLA in healthy donors. Losses at the gene ends were 1 base for V and 0 bases for J; bases not matched to a gene: 8. Germline V gives CDR1 MGHRA, CDR2 YSYEKL. The CDR3 extends over 17 amino acids. The PCR employed 60 Vbeta primers together with 13 Jbeta primers. The protocol was immunoSEQ multiplex PCR, while the TCRdb copy is restricted to in-frame clones and leaves out a portion. The data contain approximately 200,000 clones, roughly 80% of them singletons. Broader study findings: Presence/absence results assume similar sequencing depth per donor, which may not hold. TCR beta sequences reportedly predicted most subjects' HLA-A and HLA-B alleles accurately. What a later analysis reportedly showed was that an Asian-associated ancestry cluster had fewer N-insertions than the approximately 700-donor mean.

Source material: PBMCs. The origin of this receptor is a woman between 18 and 29 years old in good health and CMV-seronegative. The chain joins TRBV4-1 to TRBJ1-2, with 7 bases lining up with TRBD1. The CDR3 nucleotides read TGCGCCAGCAGCCAAGCGGCCGCAGGGACAGCTAACTATGGCTACACCTTC. It is translated as CASSQAAAGTANYGYTF.